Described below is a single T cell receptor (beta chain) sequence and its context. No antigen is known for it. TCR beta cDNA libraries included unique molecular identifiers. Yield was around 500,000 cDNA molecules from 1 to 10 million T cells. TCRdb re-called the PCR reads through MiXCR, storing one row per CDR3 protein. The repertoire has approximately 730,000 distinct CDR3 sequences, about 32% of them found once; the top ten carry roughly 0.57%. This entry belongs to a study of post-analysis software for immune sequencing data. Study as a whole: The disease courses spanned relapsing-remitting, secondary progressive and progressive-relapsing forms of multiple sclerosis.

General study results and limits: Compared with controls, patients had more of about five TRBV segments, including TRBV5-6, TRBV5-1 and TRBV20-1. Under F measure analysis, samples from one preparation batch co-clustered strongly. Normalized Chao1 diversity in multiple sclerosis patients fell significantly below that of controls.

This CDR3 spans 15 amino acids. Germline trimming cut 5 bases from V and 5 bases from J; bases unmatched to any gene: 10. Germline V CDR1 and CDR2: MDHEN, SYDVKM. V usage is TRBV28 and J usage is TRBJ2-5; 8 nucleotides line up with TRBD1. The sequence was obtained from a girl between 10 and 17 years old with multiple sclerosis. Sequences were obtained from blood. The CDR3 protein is CASSQGASIWETQYF. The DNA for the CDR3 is TGTGCCAGCAGTCAGGGGGCGTCGATCTGGGAGACCCAGTACTTC. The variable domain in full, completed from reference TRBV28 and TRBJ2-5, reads DVKVTQSSRYLVKRTGEKVFLECVQDMDHENMFWYRQDPGLGLRLIYFSYDVKMKEKGDIPEGYSVSREKKERFSLILESASTNQTSMYLCASSQGASIWETQYFGPGTRLLVL.